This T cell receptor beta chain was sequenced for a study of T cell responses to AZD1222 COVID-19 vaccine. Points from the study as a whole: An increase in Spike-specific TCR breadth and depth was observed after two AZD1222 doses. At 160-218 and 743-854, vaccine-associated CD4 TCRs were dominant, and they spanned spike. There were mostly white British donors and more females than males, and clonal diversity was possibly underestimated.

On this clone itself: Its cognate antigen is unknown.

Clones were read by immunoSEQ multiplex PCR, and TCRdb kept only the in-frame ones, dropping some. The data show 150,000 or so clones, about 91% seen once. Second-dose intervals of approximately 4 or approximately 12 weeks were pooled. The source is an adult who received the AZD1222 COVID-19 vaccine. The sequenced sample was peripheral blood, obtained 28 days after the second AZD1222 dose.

CDR3 nucleotides: TGTGCCAGCAGTGAAGGGTTCATTACATCTAGGGCTTACTACAATGAGCAGTTCTTC. Translating it yields CASSEGFITSRAYYNEQFF. The chain couples TRBV2 to TRBJ2-1; D call uncertain. This CDR3 has 19 residues. Looked up from germline, CDR1 is SNHLY and CDR2 is FYNNEI. With 1 base removed from V and 3 bases from J, the gap between germline ends came to 22 bases. The variable domain in full, completed from reference TRBV2 and TRBJ2-1, reads EPEVTQTPSHQVTQMGQEVILRCVPISNHLYFYWYRQILGQKVEFLVSFYNNEISEKSEIFDDQFSVERPDGSNFTLKIRSTKLEDSAMYFCASSEGFITSRAYYNEQFFGPGTRLTVL.